This T cell receptor (beta chain) was sequenced during a study of vaccination and CD4 T cells after COVID-19. Study details: Overlapping SARS-CoV-2, HCoV-NL63, HCoV-OC43 and HCoV-229E spike peptides were used to stimulate cells.

V lost 5 bases and J lost 6, with 17 bases in between. The CDR3 loop spans 14 amino acids. Germline assignment: CDR1 DFQATT and CDR2 SNEGSKA (reference sequence). As for treatment: approximately 9-day PBMC culture with coronavirus spike peptide pools or control peptides (ViraFEST assay). Gathered ahead of the COVID-19 pandemic (2011-2018) were the CD4+ T cells of the unexposed donor. Via ViraFEST, peptide pools expanded antigen-specific T cells before TCR sequencing. This clonotype has a handful of counts. Its target is unknown. Study findings and constraints: Among those convalescent, a median 86.3% of reactive clones emerged solely post-vaccination.

Sequence data for DNA of cultured CD4+ T cells were generated by the Oncomine TCR Beta short-read assay. Genomic DNA was extracted from cultured CD4+ T cells. Each CDR3 protein gets one entry after TCRdb re-called the PCR reads with MiXCR. Altogether some 8,900 distinct CDR3 sequences are present, 45% to 55% being singletons, with the ten largest covering about 11%. The chain is built from TRBV20-1 and TRBJ1-5; maybe TRBD1 (6 bases). The sequence was collected from a human donor in good health. The sequenced sample was CD4+ T cells from blood, cultured in vitro. CDR3: CSAGTPLGSQPQHF. The CDR3 nucleotides are TGCAGTGCTGGGACACCTCTCGGGAGTCAGCCCCAGCATTTT.